This T cell receptor beta chain was recovered during a study of read filtering for tumor transcriptome and immune sequencing. Study-wide context: By R-ISS, stages I, II and III held roughly 8, 16 and 7 patients. After DNase treatment, RNA was made into whole-transcriptome libraries. TCR-mapped reads were about 4 to 11 million with IR-seq versus about 75 to 1,400 with RNA-seq. General study points: IR-seq captured clonotypes deeper and more reliably than RNA-seq.

The CDR3 covers 17 residues. The germline V gene encodes CDR1 LNHDA and CDR2 SQIVND (reference sequence). V gave up 4 bases and J gave up 4 bases; unmatched junction bases: 12. This clonotype occurred many times. Its antigen is unknown. From about 400 ng of RNA, a library with molecular barcoded alpha/delta and beta/gamma adaptors was made. TCRdb re-derived calls from the reads in MiXCR, one entry per CDR3 protein. The data show some 24,000 distinct CDR3 sequences, 22% seen once. This clonotype was sampled from a donor at least 40 years old with multiple myeloma. This chain connects TRBV19 to TRBJ2-5, with TRBD1 matching over 10 bases. The sequenced sample was a population of CD138-negative cells sorted from bone marrow. The CDR3 nucleotides are TGTGCCAGTAGTAATCGTGTACGGGACAGGGGACCAGAGACCCAGTACTTC. It is translated as CASSNRVRDRGPETQYF.